These 17 T cell receptor beta chains originate from one sample sequenced in a study of tumor and adjacent non-tumor tissue in lung cancer. The template was RNA from unsorted bulk tissue. This non-tumor lung sample came from over 3 cm beyond the tumor edge. TCRbeta libraries were built with three rounds of nested PCR, modified from ARM-PCR. TCRdb reprocessed the multiplex PCR reads with MiXCR, giving one entry per CDR3 protein. The sample has 100,000 or so distinct CDR3 sequences; 75% to 85% are singletons. Sequencing was done on a sample of distant non-tumor lung tissue. The receptors come from a man aged 55 to 70 with small cell lung cancer.

In this sample, this clonotype turned up many times. V and J are TRBV6-5 and TRBJ1-1; the match to TRBD1 covers 8 bases. The CDR3 is 14 amino acids. Trimming at V came to 6 bases and at J to 0 bases, leaving 3 bases not matched to a gene. The germline V gene encodes CDR1 MNHEY and CDR2 SVGAGI. CDR3 sequence: CASRTGGMNTEAFF. The DNA of the CDR3 is TGTGCCAGCAGAACAGGGGGGATGAACACTGAAGCTTTCTTT.

Remarks on this clonotype: A much larger clone is a single base away; this may be a read error. This rearrangement joins TRBV6-5 to TRBJ2-7, with TRBD1 matching over 10 bases. Germline V gene lookup returns CDR1 MNHEY and CDR2 SVGAGI. V shed 6 bases, J shed 4 bases, and the junction held 9 bases outside the gene matches. The CDR3 totals 15 residues. The chain's CDR3 is CASRPTGGYMYEQYF. CDR3 DNA: TGTGCCAGCAGGCCGACAGGGGGCTATATGTACGAGCAGTACTTC.

About this clonotype: The CDR3 does not end in the conserved phenylalanine or tryptophan, so this is likely a read error. The chain has TRBV5-1 and TRBJ2-3, with 13 bases matching TRBD2. Germline V gives CDR1 SGHRS, CDR2 YFSETQ. V lost 2 bases and J lost 3; bases outside the gene matches: 12. CDR3 length: 19 amino acids. The CDR3 DNA follows: TGCGCCAGCAGCTTCCACCACGGACTAGCGGGAGAGGGTACAGATACGCAGTATTTG. Translated: CASSFHHGLAGEGTDTQYL.

Details on this clonotype: At one end, the junction sequence differs from germline, possibly due to a read error. J is TRBJ2-1 and V is TRBV6-5; tentative D call: TRBD2 (6 bases). Germline CDR1 MNHEY, CDR2 SVGAGI. CDR3 length equals 14 residues. CDR3 amino acids: CASRRDVRKNEQFF. The CDR3, as DNA: TGTGCCAGCAGGCGGGATGTACGTAAGAATGAGCAATTCTTC.

Worth noting for this clonotype: Germline and junction disagree at one end, which may indicate a read error. The chain carries TRBV11-2 and TRBJ2-1; either TRBD1 or TRBD2 may supply D (5 bases each). Germline CDR1 SGHAT, CDR2 FQNNGV. This CDR3 has 13 residues. In DNA form, the CDR3 reads TGTGTCAGCAGCTTAGGGGCGGCGGGCCTAAAGACCTTC. Translated, it gives CVSSLGAAGLKTF.

CDR3 sequence reads: CASSLGQVYNEQFF. CDR3 in DNA: TGTGCCAGCAGCTTAGGCCAGGTCTACAATGAGCAGTTCTTC. The chain uses TRBV7-9 and TRBJ2-1; D call uncertain. The V end lost 1 base, the J end lost 3 bases, and 7 bases lay between the germline ends. Germline V gene sequence: CDR1 SEHNR, CDR2 FQNEAQ (reference sequence). This CDR3 has 14 amino acids.

The rearrangement links TRBV4-1 to TRBJ2-7; D call uncertain. This CDR3 is built from 13 residues. Per the germline V gene, CDR1 is MGHRA and CDR2 is YSYEKL. V gave up 0 bases and J gave up 9 bases, with 12 bases separating them. CDR3 sequence (DNA): TGCGCCAGCAGCCAAGATCGTGTAGGGCGGCAGTACTTC. Amino acid sequence: CASSQDRVGRQYF.

About this clonotype itself: Compared with germline, one end of the junction differs, possibly owing to a read error. This chain links TRBV11-2 with TRBJ2-3; a weak D match, TRBD1 (6 bases). Germline lookup yields CDR1 SGHAT and CDR2 FQNNGV. The length of the CDR3 is 14 residues. The CDR3 sequence is CACSLVQGPDTRYF. In nucleotides, the CDR3 is TGTGCCTGCAGCTTAGTTCAGGGGCCAGATACGCGGTATTTT.

This clonotype occurred many times. The rearrangement links TRBV24-1 to TRBJ2-3; 7 positions match TRBD1. The CDR3 runs to 16 residues. The V segment lost 1 base and the J segment 1 base; nucleotides outside the gene matches: 4. In germline, CDR1 is KGHDR, CDR2 SFDVKD. CDR3 residues: CATSDFRGSGTDTQYF. CDR3 DNA: TGTGCCACCAGTGATTTCAGGGGGAGCGGCACAGATACGCAGTATTTT.

Comment on this clonotype: The junction does not match germline at one end; this may be a read error. CDR3 bases: TGTGCCAGTAGCTTAGAGAGGACGACCTACAATACGCAGTTCTTC. It is translated as CASSLERTTYNTQFF. This sequence joins TRBV11-1 and TRBJ2-1; D gene unclear. Germline CDR1 reads SGHAT; CDR2 reads FQDESV (reference sequence). The CDR3 is 15 amino acids.

This chain uses TRBV7-2 with TRBJ2-7, with D possibly matching TRBD2 (5 bases). Germline assignment: CDR1 SGHTA and CDR2 FQGNSA. The CDR3 extends over 14 amino acids. V lost 8 bases and J 0 bases, leaving 14 bases between the germline ends. CDR3 sequence: CASAVGVSSYEQYF. The CDR3 DNA reads TGTGCCAGCGCGGTCGGGGTAAGCTCCTACGAGCAGTACTTC.

This chain joins TRBV11-2 and TRBJ2-7, with TRBD2 matching over 7 bases. Germline V gene sequence: CDR1 SGHAT, CDR2 FQNNGV. V lost 4 bases and J lost 0; bases outside the gene matches: 3. The CDR3 spans 14 residues. The CDR3 loop reads CASSYGRPSYEQYF. The CDR3 coding sequence is TGTGCCAGCAGCTACGGGAGGCCCTCCTACGAGCAGTACTTC.

A remark on this clonotype: This CDR3 is missing its conserved last phenylalanine or tryptophan, likely due to a read error. The J gene is TRBJ2-5, the V gene TRBV4-2, with 10 positions matching TRBD2. Germline CDR1 and CDR2: LGHNA and YNFKEQ. The length of the CDR3 is 14 residues. CDR3 nucleotide sequence: TGTACCAGCAGCCGAGCGGGGGGGCAAGAGACCCAGTACTTA. The encoded protein is CTSSRAGGQETQYL.

V usage is TRBV6-5 and J usage is TRBJ2-2; weak D call: TRBD2 (6 bases). The germline V and J ends were trimmed by 10 bases and 5 bases, with 23 bases remaining between them. Germline V CDR1 and CDR2: MNHEY, SVGAGI. The CDR3 runs 16 residues. The CDR3 nucleotides read TGTGCCATCAGACACTGGCGGGGTGATTCTACCGGGGAGCTGTTTTTT. Translating it yields CAIRHWRGDSTGELFF.

Regarding this clonotype: One end of the junction does not line up with germline, which may come from a read error. CDR3 sequence (DNA): TGTGCCAGCAGCCTAGGGCGCAACAATGAGCGGTTCTTC. It encodes CASSLGRNNERFF. This rearrangement joins TRBV11-2 to TRBJ2-1; D unclear. Per germline, CDR1 SGHAT and CDR2 FQNNGV. This CDR3 is built from 13 residues.

Points on this clonotype: One junction end disagrees with the germline gene, perhaps due to a read error. The chain has TRBV11-1 and TRBJ2-7, with TRBD2 matching 7 bases. CDR1 is SGHAT and CDR2 is FQDESV in the germline V gene (reference sequence). The CDR3 has 14 amino acids. In DNA, the CDR3 is TGTGCCAGCAGCACTTACTCCCGCGCGGGGGAGCAGTGCTTC. Protein: CASSTYSRAGEQCF.

Points on this clonotype: Compared with germline, one end of the junction differs, possibly owing to a read error. The chain links TRBV29-1 to TRBJ1-1; the D is unclear. The CDR3 runs 13 residues. In germline, CDR1 is SQVTM, CDR2 ANQGSEA. The CDR3 nucleotides read TGCAGCGTAGAAACAGTGCGGAACATTGAAGCTTTCTTT. Translating gives CSVETVRNIEAFF.